This TCR beta chain was captured by sequencing in a study of shared clonotypes between healthy human individuals. General observations from the study: Across subsets, estimated richness was generally greater for naive than for memory populations. It was the non-shared clonotypes that had lower generation probabilities than clonotypes shared by all four donors.

The CDR3 extends over 15 amino acids. Germline lookup yields CDR1 WSHSY and CDR2 SAAADI. With V trimmed by 8 bases and J by 0 bases, 10 bases remained unmatched. Deep-level running was used for the assay. In replicate PCRs of sorted subsets, approximately 210 ng DNA, about 30,000 T cell genomes, was used. Method: immunoSEQ multiplex PCR; TCRdb's copy keeps in-frame clones and lacks some. The repertoire has about 2.4 million clones, approximately 93% of them found once; the top ten carry 0.36%. Points on this clone: Antigen unknown.

The TCR sequence derives from a man aged 18 to 35 in good health. Some clones in this sample may be carry-over from other donors' samples. The genes are TRBV10-2 and TRBJ2-7; 7 bases fit TRBD2. Sequenced input: naive CD4+ T cells from PBMCs. Subset defined: CD45RA+ positively selected. CDR3 loop: CASLNGDYSSYEQYF. CDR3 nucleotide sequence: TGCGCCAGCTTGAACGGGGACTATTCCTCCTACGAGCAGTACTTC.